The present T cell receptor beta chain was sequenced within a study of beta chain features in type 1 diabetes. About the study: Age, gender and cell yields were alike across patients and healthy donors. Findings and limits, study-wide: Patients' naive, central memory and Treg TCRB repertoires seemed closer to one another than those of healthy donors. cDNA sequencing could over-represent cells with high TCR expression. Diminished insertions and augmented deletions at VDJ junctions characterized type 1 diabetes patients.

This CDR3 is built from 15 residues. Germline V gene lookup returns CDR1 MDHEN and CDR2 SYDVKM. The trim removed 6 bases at V and 6 bases at J, leaving 13 bases unmatched. Notes on this clone: Its antigen remains unknown.

Expressed TCRB transcripts were sequenced, since all the RNA that had been isolated was reverse transcribed. Assay used: immunoSEQ multiplex PCR; TCRdb lists only in-frame clones, some missing. Of about 340,000 clones in the sample, around 8% are singletons; the top ten hold more than 0.4%. This receptor was taken from a woman aged 18-29 years in good health. Input material: central memory CD4+ T cells from blood. This chain joins TRBV28 and TRBJ1-2; 7 bases line up with TRBD1. The CDR3 region has the DNA TGTGCCAGCAGCACTATGAAAGGGGGCGTAGATGGCTACACCTTC. It is translated as CASSTMKGGVDGYTF.